The clone carrying this T cell receptor beta chain has only one observation. Its target is unknown. A junction end diverges from the germline sequence, so it may reflect a read error. Per the germline V gene, CDR1 is PRHDT and CDR2 is FYEKMQ (reference sequence). The CDR3 runs 15 residues. PCR was performed a second time for about 7 to 12 cycles using a sample-barcoded 5' primer and a J-beta primer mix. TCRdb re-called the 5' RACE reads with MiXCR, one entry per CDR3 protein. The sample holds 600,000 to 850,000 distinct CDR3 sequences, about 42% seen once. At least 6.5 million PBMCs were isolated per sample. The sample comes from a study of blood T cells in healthy people across ages. Study-level points and caveats: Researchers judged that diversity estimates from one million T cells fell short of true values.

The rearrangement uses TRBV13 and TRBJ2-5; TRBD2 matches at 12 bases. This TCR was sampled from a woman in her sixties or seventies in good health. The specimen sequenced was blood. The CDR3 nucleotides read TGCGCCAGCAGCTCTAGCGGGAGGGCTGGGAATGAGCAGTACTTC. It codes for CASSSSGRAGNEQYF.